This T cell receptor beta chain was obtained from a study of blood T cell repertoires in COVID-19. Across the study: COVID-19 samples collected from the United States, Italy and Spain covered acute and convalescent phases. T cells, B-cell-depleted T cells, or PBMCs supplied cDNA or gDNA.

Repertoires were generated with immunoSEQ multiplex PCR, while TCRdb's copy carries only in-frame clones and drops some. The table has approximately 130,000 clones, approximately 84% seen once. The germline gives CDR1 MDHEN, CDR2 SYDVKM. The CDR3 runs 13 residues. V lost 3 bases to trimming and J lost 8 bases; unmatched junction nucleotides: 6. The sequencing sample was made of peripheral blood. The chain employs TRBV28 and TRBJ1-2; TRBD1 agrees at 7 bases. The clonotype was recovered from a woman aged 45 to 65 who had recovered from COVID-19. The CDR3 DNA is TGTGCCAGCAGTTTCGAGGCAGGGGGAGGCTACACCTTC. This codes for CASSFEAGGGYTF.